These 13 T cell receptor beta chains originate from one sample sequenced in a study of cytotoxic CD8 clonotypes in ibrutinib-treated CLL. Profiled with immunoSEQ multiplex PCR; TCRdb holds only in-frame clones, not every one. The sample lists more than 70,000 clones, around 75% occurring once. Sequences were derived from PBMCs, sampled after 12 months of ibrutinib treatment. The source is a human donor with chronic lymphocytic leukemia.

V is TRBV4-2 and J is TRBJ2-3; 7 bases align to TRBD2. The CDR3 loop spans 14 amino acids. Germline assignment: CDR1 LGHNA and CDR2 YNFKEQ. The V and J ends lost 0 bases and 8 bases, in that order; junction bases with no gene match: 5. The CDR3: CASSQDPGEGTQYF. CDR3 nucleotide sequence: TGTGCCAGCAGCCAAGATCCCGGGGAGGGTACGCAGTATTTT.

A few counts support this clone. The chain recombines TRBV2 with TRBJ1-1; no reliable D call. The CDR3 consists of 11 residues. V lost 2 bases to trimming and J lost 6 bases, with 4 bases between them. CDR1 is SNHLY, CDR2 FYNNEI, per germline. CDR3 in amino acids: CASSESAEAFF. The CDR3 DNA reads TGTGCCAGCAGTGAATCGGCTGAAGCTTTCTTT.

This chain joins TRBV19 and TRBJ2-5, with D unresolved. The V gene lost 2 bases and the J gene lost 0 bases, with 4 bases spanning the gap. This CDR3 is 13 amino acids long. In germline, CDR1 is LNHDA, CDR2 SQIVND (reference sequence). This chain's CDR3 is CASSITNQETQYF. The CDR3 DNA reads TGTGCCAGTAGTATAACAAACCAAGAGACCCAGTACTTC.

This clone was counted once. This chain connects TRBV2 to TRBJ2-2; D unresolved. V lost 6 bases to trimming and J lost 1 base, with 6 bases between them. This CDR3 is built from 13 residues. CDR1 is SNHLY, CDR2 FYNNEI, per germline. The CDR3 is CASRELNTGELFF. The CDR3 DNA is TGTGCCAGCAGGGAATTGAACACCGGGGAGCTGTTTTTT.

The chain links TRBV5-4 to TRBJ2-3; no clear D gene. From germline, CDR1 is SGHNT and CDR2 YYREEE (reference sequence). The length of the CDR3 is 13 residues. V was shortened by 2 bases and J by 5 bases, with 9 bases between the two germline ends. CDR3 amino acids: CASSLMTQDTQYF. Here the CDR3 DNA reads TGTGCCAGCAGCTTAATGACACAAGATACGCAGTATTTT. Filled out from reference TRBV5-4 and TRBJ2-3, the complete variable domain reads ETGVTQSPTHLIKTRGQQVTLRCSSQSGHNTVSWYQQALGQGPQFIFQYYREEENGRGNFPPRFSGLQFPNYSSELNVNALELDDSALYLCASSLMTQDTQYFGPGTRLTVL.

This sequence joins TRBV7-2 and TRBJ2-7; a possible D gene is TRBD1 (5 bases). The CDR3 is 13 residues long. V lost 1 base to trimming and J lost 5 bases, with 9 bases between them. Germline-derived CDR1 and CDR2 are SGHTA and FQGNSA. The CDR3 region has the DNA TGTGCCAGCAGCTTAGTAAAGGGGAACGAGCAGTACTTC. It codes for CASSLVKGNEQYF.

This sequence joins TRBV14 and TRBJ2-5, with 10 bases fitting TRBD2. The CDR3 has 17 amino acids. Germline CDR1 reads SGHDN; CDR2 reads FVKESK. The ends lost 0 bases at V and 5 bases at J; junction bases unmatched: 9. The chain's CDR3 is CASSQDGLAGVLETQYF. The CDR3 DNA sequence: TGTGCCAGCAGCCAAGATGGGCTAGCGGGAGTACTGGAGACCCAGTACTTC.

This clone came up a few times. The V call is TRBV5-1, the J call TRBJ2-1; weak D call: TRBD2 (6 bases). Germline CDR1 and CDR2: SGHRS and YFSETQ. The V and J ends lost 4 bases and 7 bases respectively, with 12 bases between them. The CDR3 is 13 residues long. CDR3 region: CASSPGLYNEQFF. CDR3 DNA: TGCGCCAGCAGCCCAGGACTATATAATGAGCAGTTCTTC.

V is TRBV5-1 and J is TRBJ1-4; a possible D gene is TRBD1 (6 bases). Germline loops: CDR1 SGHRS, CDR2 YFSETQ. V lost 4 bases, J lost 7 bases, and 14 bases lay in between. This CDR3 is built from 14 residues. CDR3 nucleotides: TGCGCCAGCAGCCCGGGACAAGGGTTTGAAAAACTGTTTTTT. Translating gives CASSPGQGFEKLFF.

The chain couples TRBV5-1 to TRBJ2-5; 15 bases agree with TRBD2. Germline lookup yields CDR1 SGHRS and CDR2 YFSETQ. CDR3 length equals 16 residues. Trimming removed 0 bases from V and 7 bases from J; junction bases left unmatched: 4. CDR3 loop: CASSLGPGLAGGTQYF. CDR3 nucleotide sequence: TGCGCCAGCAGCTTGGGACCGGGACTAGCGGGGGGGACCCAGTACTTC.

This chain links TRBV15 with TRBJ1-2, with 7 nucleotides matching TRBD1. V was pared by 5 bases and J by 8 bases, with 8 bases of the junction left unmatched. Germline V gives CDR1 LNHNV, CDR2 YYDKDF (reference sequence). The CDR3 is 13 amino acids. CDR3 in amino acids: CATSLDRHRGYTF. Written as DNA, the CDR3 is TGTGCCACCAGCTTGGACAGGCACCGGGGCTACACCTTC.

The rearrangement links TRBV19 to TRBJ2-5; the D gene is possibly TRBD2 (5 bases). The CDR3 is 13 amino acids. The germline CDR1 and CDR2 sequences are LNHDA and SQIVND (reference sequence). The V and J ends lost 6 bases and 1 base respectively, with 9 bases between them. Here the CDR3 reads CASSTRGQETQYF. The CDR3 DNA reads TGTGCCAGTAGCACCCGGGGCCAAGAGACCCAGTACTTC.

The chain is built from TRBV9 and TRBJ1-4; D remains unclear. Germline assignment: CDR1 SGDLS and CDR2 YYNGEE. CDR3 length: 15 residues. V was cut by 4 bases and J by 3 bases, with 13 bases left in between. Here the CDR3 reads CASSPRHLSNEKLFF. The DNA for the CDR3 is TGTGCCAGCAGCCCCCGACACCTCTCTAATGAAAAACTGTTTTTT.